These T cell receptor beta chains were read from a single sample in a study of shared clonotypes between healthy human individuals. Sequencing used immunoSEQ multiplex PCR; TCRdb keeps in-frame clones, though not all of them. The data contain about 680,000 clones, 60% to 75% of them singletons. The sequencing sample was made of memory CD4+ T cells sorted from blood. Every receptor here comes from a woman in her 30s in good health. Both conserved end residues are part of each CDR3. Each record gives: clone size, J gene, D gene, V gene, CDR3 DNA, CDR3 protein. D genes are given only for firm matches. Some rows have no size entry. The others give once, few or many, or a class for an expanded clone.

clone_size: -
j_call: TRBJ2-5
d_call: -
v_call: TRBV5-1
cdr3_nt: TGCGCCAGCAGCCTACCGTGGAACCAAGAGACCCAGTACTTC
cdr3_aa: CASSLPWNQETQYF

clone_size: -
j_call: TRBJ2-7
d_call: -
v_call: TRBV21-1
cdr3_nt: TGTGCCAGCAGCAAAAATCTGGGGTTCCACTACGAGCAGTACTTC
cdr3_aa: CASSKNLGFHYEQYF

clone_size: -
j_call: TRBJ2-3
d_call: -
v_call: TRBV19
cdr3_nt: TGTGCCTCCTCAGGGACCGTCACAGATACGCAGTATTTT
cdr3_aa: CASSGTVTDTQYF

clone_size: -
j_call: TRBJ2-3
d_call: -
v_call: TRBV5-8
cdr3_nt: TGTGCCAGCAGCTTGGCCCGCACAGATACGCAGTATTTT
cdr3_aa: CASSLARTDTQYF

clone_size: -
j_call: TRBJ2-7
d_call: -
v_call: TRBV4-1
cdr3_nt: TGCGCCAGCAGCCAAGGGGGGGGCCTCTCCTACGAGCAGTACTTC
cdr3_aa: CASSQGGGLSYEQYF

clone_size: -
j_call: TRBJ2-7
d_call: TRBD2
v_call: TRBV11-2
cdr3_nt: TGTGCCAGCAGCCTCCTACCCGGGGGGGGAGGGCTTTTGGAGCAGTACTTC
cdr3_aa: CASSLLPGGGGLLEQYF

clone_size: many
j_call: TRBJ2-2
d_call: TRBD1
v_call: TRBV19
cdr3_nt: TGTGCCAGTAGTGCTGGGACAGGGGACACCGGGGAGCTGTTTTTT
cdr3_aa: CASSAGTGDTGELFF

clone_size: -
j_call: TRBJ2-7
d_call: TRBD2
v_call: TRBV5-1
cdr3_nt: TGCGCCAGCAGCTTGGCAGGGACTAGTACCTACGAGCAGTACTTC
cdr3_aa: CASSLAGTSTYEQYF

clone_size: -
j_call: TRBJ2-7
d_call: -
v_call: TRBV6-1
cdr3_nt: TGTGCCAGCAGTGAAGCGGTCAGGAGATACGAGCAGTACTTC
cdr3_aa: CASSEAVRRYEQYF

clone_size: -
j_call: TRBJ1-2
d_call: -
v_call: TRBV7-9
cdr3_nt: TGTGCCAGCAGCTTAATGAAGAATCCGATCTATGGCTACACCTTC
cdr3_aa: CASSLMKNPIYGYTF

clone_size: -
j_call: TRBJ1-2
d_call: -
v_call: TRBV14
cdr3_nt: TGTGCCAGCAGCCATGATATGGAAGCTGAAGGTGGCTACACCTTC
cdr3_aa: CASSHDMEAEGGYTF

clone_size: once
j_call: TRBJ2-2
d_call: -
v_call: TRBV11-2
cdr3_nt: TGTGCCAGCGGTACGGGACCCGGGGAGCTGTTTTTT
cdr3_aa: CASGTGPGELFF

clone_size: -
j_call: TRBJ2-3
d_call: -
v_call: TRBV28
cdr3_nt: TGTGCCAGCAGGCGGGAACAGGGAAGCACAGATACGCAGTATTTT
cdr3_aa: CASRREQGSTDTQYF

clone_size: many
j_call: TRBJ2-7
d_call: TRBD2
v_call: TRBV2
cdr3_nt: TGTGCCAGCAATGCACTAGCGTCAGGCTACGAGCAGTACTTC
cdr3_aa: CASNALASGYEQYF

clone_size: -
j_call: TRBJ2-3
d_call: TRBD2
v_call: TRBV29-1
cdr3_nt: TGCAGCGTTGAACTAGCGGGGGTAGATACGCAGTATTTT
cdr3_aa: CSVELAGVDTQYF

clone_size: -
j_call: TRBJ2-2
d_call: -
v_call: TRBV5-1
cdr3_nt: TGCGCCAGCAGCTTGGAGGCACAGGGTCAGACCGGGGAGCTGTTTTTT
cdr3_aa: CASSLEAQGQTGELFF

clone_size: -
j_call: TRBJ1-3
d_call: TRBD1
v_call: TRBV5-1
cdr3_nt: TGCGCCAGCAGTGGACAGGGTAACGGAAACACCATATATTTT
cdr3_aa: CASSGQGNGNTIYF

clone_size: -
j_call: TRBJ1-4
d_call: -
v_call: TRBV7-9
cdr3_nt: TGTGCCAGCAGCCCCGGTGAAAAACTGTTTTTT
cdr3_aa: CASSPGEKLFF

clone_size: -
j_call: TRBJ2-1
d_call: -
v_call: TRBV11-2
cdr3_nt: TGTGCCAGCAGCCTCTGGGGGGGGCCCAATGAGCAGTTCTTC
cdr3_aa: CASSLWGGPNEQFF

clone_size: -
j_call: TRBJ2-7
d_call: TRBD1
v_call: TRBV11-2
cdr3_nt: TGTGCCAGCAGCCGAATGACAGGGGAGTACGACGAGCAGTACTTC
cdr3_aa: CASSRMTGEYDEQYF

clone_size: -
j_call: TRBJ2-1
d_call: -
v_call: TRBV7-2
cdr3_nt: TGTGCCAGCAGCTTAGATGGCTCAGGGGCCTACAATGAGCAGTTCTTC
cdr3_aa: CASSLDGSGAYNEQFF

clone_size: -
j_call: TRBJ1-2
d_call: -
v_call: TRBV28
cdr3_nt: TGTGCCAGCGGCGAACAAACAAACTATGGCTACACCTTC
cdr3_aa: CASGEQTNYGYTF

clone_size: -
j_call: TRBJ2-3
d_call: TRBD1
v_call: TRBV28
cdr3_nt: TGTGCCAGCAGCTTTACGTCGGGACAGGGTGGGGGTAGATCGGGGCAGTATTTT
cdr3_aa: CASSFTSGQGGGRSGQYF

clone_size: -
j_call: TRBJ2-1
d_call: TRBD2
v_call: TRBV6-5
cdr3_nt: TGTGCCAGCAGTTACTCACTAGCGGGAGACAATGAGCAGTTCTTC
cdr3_aa: CASSYSLAGDNEQFF

clone_size: few
j_call: TRBJ2-5
d_call: -
v_call: TRBV5-1
cdr3_nt: TGCGCCAGCAGCTTGGGTAGTAGAGAGACCCAGTACTTC
cdr3_aa: CASSLGSRETQYF

clone_size: -
j_call: TRBJ2-5
d_call: TRBD1
v_call: TRBV7-9
cdr3_nt: TGTGCCAGCAGCTTAGGGGACAGGCGTGACTTC
cdr3_aa: CASSLGDRRDF